This T cell receptor beta chain comes out of a study of T cell repertoires in cytomegalovirus infection. In the study overall: Public TCR beta signatures provided an indication of both CMV infection and a matching HLA type. Study results and limitations: Individuals carrying CMV plus the relevant HLA were identified by cumulative frequency of public TCR beta families. CMV-specific TCR beta clonotypes restricted by HLA-C were the ones dominating the ex vivo response.

Using its own MiXCR run on the reads, TCRdb lists one record per CDR3 protein. The data contain 570,000 or so distinct CDR3 sequences, under 45% of them singletons. Germline-derived CDR1 and CDR2 are SGHTA and FQGNSA. V gave up 5 bases and J gave up 6 bases; unmatched junction bases: 12. The length of the CDR3 is 16 residues. About this clonotype: The antigen is not known.

V usage is TRBV7-2 and J usage is TRBJ2-3; 9 bases fit TRBD2. Sequences were derived from cultured PBMCs, sampled from culture after CMV antigen stimulation. This sequence originates from a human donor in good health (CMV status not recorded). Some clones in this sample may be carry-over from other donors' samples. CDR3 loop: CASSLVAGVFTDTQYF. As DNA, the CDR3 is TGTGCCAGCAGCCTAGTAGCGGGAGTTTTTACGGATACGCAGTATTTT.